Below, one T cell receptor beta chain is given with its context. The source of the sample is a study of blood T cell repertoires in COVID-19. Study-wide context: The cDNA or gDNA used as material had been derived from T cells, B-cell-depleted T cells, or PBMCs.

Using immunoSEQ multiplex PCR, the repertoire was profiled, and TCRdb retains in-frame clones only, with some absent. In the table there are 40,000 or so clones, 80% to 90% of which are singletons. Trimming cost V 6 bases and J 4 bases; bases outside gene matches: 7. CDR1 MNHEY and CDR2 SVGAGI come from the germline V gene. The CDR3 runs 15 residues. The chain employs TRBV6-5 and TRBJ2-7; TRBD2 matches at 12 bases. The receptor was isolated from a man aged 40-49 years with active COVID-19. The material sequenced was peripheral blood. In DNA form, the CDR3 reads TGTGCCAGCAGGTCCCCCGGGACTAGCGGGTACGAGCAGTACTTC. Amino acids: CASRSPGTSGYEQYF.